Listed here are 18 T cell receptor beta chains from one sample, sequenced in a study of human T cells and chemical hapten exposure. MiXCR, run by TCRdb on the RACE reads, gives a single entry per CDR3 protein. This table holds 110,000 or so distinct CDR3 sequences, less than 35% found once. Specified time point: patch test 3, about 24 weeks after DPC sensitization. Treatment specified: therapeutic diphenylcyclopropenone sensitization with weekly scalp DPC. The input for sequencing was whole blood, taken in connection with sensitization to the hapten diphenylcyclopropenone (DPC). Receptor source: a middle-aged man with alopecia areata. Some clones in this sample may be carry-over from other donors' samples.

Only a few counts were recorded for this clonotype. The chain has TRBV11-2 and TRBJ2-3; D uncertain. CDR1 is SGHAT and CDR2 is FQNNGV in the germline V gene. This CDR3 region has 11 residues. The V end lost 6 bases, the J end lost 3 bases, and 4 bases lay between the germline ends. The CDR3: CASRYTDTQYF. The CDR3, as DNA: TGTGCCAGCAGATATACAGATACGCAGTATTTT. Complete variable domain (other parts from reference TRBV11-2 and TRBJ2-3): EAGVAQSPRYKIIEKRQSVAFWCNPISGHATLYWYQQILGQGPKLLIQFQNNGVVDDSQLPKDRFSAERLKGVDSTLKIQPAKLEDSAVYLCASRYTDTQYFGPGTRLTVL.

This clonotype has only a few counts. The V gene is TRBV27, the J gene TRBJ2-7; D is ambiguous. Germline-derived CDR1 and CDR2 are MNHEY and SMNVEV (reference sequence). V lost 2 bases and J lost 5, with 7 bases in between. The CDR3 consists of 12 residues. The CDR3 is CASSLPRDEQYV. The CDR3 coding sequence is TGTGCCAGCAGTTTACCGCGAGACGAGCAGTACGTC.

This clonotype was seen only a few times. The chain couples TRBV5-1 to TRBJ2-7; tentatively, D is TRBD1 (6 bases). Trimming left V 2 bases short and J 7 bases short, with 13 bases between. Germline lookup yields CDR1 SGHRS and CDR2 YFSETQ. The CDR3 consists of 13 residues. The CDR3: CASSFKQGSEQYV. CDR3 in DNA: TGCGCCAGCAGCTTTAAACAGGGAAGTGAGCAGTACGTC.

This clonotype turned up a few times. The V call is TRBV6-5, the J call TRBJ1-5; a possible D gene is TRBD1 (6 bases). The V gene's germline CDR1 is MNHEY and CDR2 SVGAGI. This CDR3 comprises 15 residues. Trimming removed 6 bases from V and 2 bases from J, with 14 bases in between. CDR3 sequence reads: CASSPRGEGNQPQHF. The CDR3 DNA reads TGTGCCAGCAGCCCCAGGGGAGAGGGCAATCAGCCCCAGCATTTT.

CDR3 sequence: CASSRTSGYNEQFF. CDR3 bases: TGTGCCAGCAGTCGGACTAGCGGCTACAATGAGCAGTTCTTC. This chain joins TRBV6-5 and TRBJ2-1; TRBD2 matches 10 bases. The germline CDR1 and CDR2 sequences are MNHEY and SVGAGI. Germline trimming cut 5 bases from V and 3 bases from J; bases unmatched to any gene: 1. The CDR3 is made up of 14 amino acids.

This clonotype has a count of ten or more. J is TRBJ2-3 and V is TRBV7-2; 10 nucleotides agree with TRBD2. The V gene end was trimmed by 7 bases and the J gene end by 8 bases; junction bases not matched to a gene: 12. Germline-derived CDR1 and CDR2 are SGHTA and FQGNSA. This CDR3 is built from 15 residues. The CDR3 DNA sequence: TGTGCCAGCACCCCTAGCGGGAGTGGGGGATCTACGCAGTATTTT. Its protein product is CASTPSGSGGSTQYF. Variable domain in full (rest from reference TRBV7-2 and TRBJ2-3): GAGVSQSPSNKVTEKGKDVELRCDPISGHTALYWYRQSLGQGLEFLIYFQGNSAPDKSGLPSDRFSAERTGGSVSTLTIQRTQQEDSAVYLCASTPSGSGGSTQYFGPGTRLTVL.

V usage is TRBV6-2 or TRBV6-3 and J usage is TRBJ1-4, with 8 positions matching TRBD1. Per germline, CDR1 MNHEY and CDR2 SVGEGT. The CDR3 consists of 18 residues. The J segment lost 5 bases and the V segment lost 6 bases, leaving 17 bases of the junction unmatched. CDR3: CASSPSLRTGPRNEKLFF. CDR3 coding DNA: TGTGCCAGCAGCCCTTCTCTTCGGACAGGGCCGAGGAATGAAAAACTGTTTTTT.

The chain carries TRBV7-2 and TRBJ2-1; 7 positions agree with TRBD1. The CDR3 spans 13 residues. V lost 5 bases, J lost 7 bases, and 5 bases stayed unmatched. Germline V lookup: CDR1 SGHTA, CDR2 FQGNSA. CDR3 nucleotides: TGTGCCAGCAGCCCGACAGGGCCAAATGAGCAGTTCTTC. It is translated as CASSPTGPNEQFF.

The V and J genes are TRBV6-6 and TRBJ2-7; 10 bases agree with TRBD1. V gave up 5 bases and J gave up 1 base; unmatched junction bases: 8. The germline V gene encodes CDR1 MNHNY and CDR2 SVGAGI (reference sequence). The CDR3 consists of 16 residues. This CDR3 reads CASSPTGGQGSYEQYF. The CDR3 coding sequence is TGTGCCAGCAGTCCCACTGGGGGACAGGGGTCCTACGAGCAGTACTTC.

This clonotype has a handful of counts. The chain uses TRBV5-6 and TRBJ2-1, with TRBD2 matching 12 bases. This CDR3 is 17 amino acids long. The V and J ends lost 0 bases and 8 bases, in that order; junction bases with no gene match: 9. Germline CDR1 is SGHDT and CDR2 is YYEEEE. The CDR3 bases are TGTGCCAGCAGCTTGGGGGTTTCTAGCGGGAGGGGCGATGAGCAGTTCTTC. Its protein is CASSLGVSSGRGDEQFF.

This clonotype has a handful of counts. The J gene is TRBJ2-3, the V gene TRBV4-3; TRBD2 matches at 9 bases. CDR3 size: 17 residues. Germline V CDR1 and CDR2: LGHNA, YSLEER. The V and J ends lost 0 bases and 2 bases, in that order; junction bases with no gene match: 6. CDR3: CASSQDAGGPNTDTQYF. CDR3 bases: TGCGCCAGCAGCCAAGATGCGGGAGGGCCGAACACAGATACGCAGTATTTT.

This clonotype was found a few times. V gene TRBV21-1 combines with J gene TRBJ1-5; no DNA check was done on the table's D call, TRBD1. TRBV21-1 is reported as a pseudogene. The CDR3 extends over 15 amino acids. CDR3 nucleotide sequence: TGTGCCAGCAGCAGCTTCCACCGGGCGCAGGGGCCCCAGCATTTT. It codes for CASSSFHRAQGPQHF.

This chain links TRBV12-3 or TRBV12-4 with TRBJ2-3; TRBD1 matches 9 bases. This CDR3 is 16 amino acids long. V shed 5 bases, J shed 1 base, and the junction held 7 bases outside the gene matches. The CDR3 is CASSPGTGRGTDTQYF. In nucleotides, the CDR3 is TGTGCCAGCAGTCCTGGGACAGGGCGGGGCACAGATACGCAGTATTTT.

This clonotype was observed a single time. V usage is TRBV12-3 or TRBV12-4 and J usage is TRBJ1-5; unclear D gene. The CDR3 totals 15 residues. The V and J ends lost 2 bases and 5 bases respectively, with 13 bases between them. CDR3: CASSLSGFVDQPQHF. CDR3 in DNA: TGTGCCAGCAGTTTATCTGGGTTTGTTGATCAGCCCCAGCATTTT.

V and J are TRBV18 and TRBJ2-5; 7 bases are shared with TRBD2. Germline-derived CDR1 and CDR2 are KGHSH and LQKENI. The V segment lost 2 bases and the J segment 1 base; nucleotides outside the gene matches: 4. The CDR3 is 15 amino acids. In DNA, the CDR3 is TGTGCCAGCTCACCAGAGGGAGGGAGCCAAGAGACCCAGTACTTC. Translated: CASSPEGGSQETQYF.

Here the CDR3 reads CSAPRPLAGTEAFF. In nucleotides, the CDR3 is TGCAGTGCCCCCCGGCCGCTTGCTGGCACTGAAGCTTTCTTT. The J gene is TRBJ1-1, the V gene TRBV20-1; no clear D. The CDR3 contains 14 residues. Trimming took 6 bases from V and 4 from J, leaving 18 bases between them. Looked up from germline, CDR1 is DFQATT and CDR2 is SNEGSKA (reference sequence).

The chain joins TRBV28 to TRBJ2-7, with 10 bases fitting TRBD1. CDR3 length: 16 residues. Germline V gene data show CDR1 as MDHEN and CDR2 as SYDVKM. Trimming took 5 bases from V and 1 from J; bases not matched to a gene: 8. CDR3 sequence reads: CASSAPGQGTSYEQYF. The CDR3 DNA sequence: TGTGCCAGCAGTGCCCCGGGACAGGGGACTTCCTACGAGCAGTACTTC.

This chain links TRBV7-9 with TRBJ1-6, with 8 bases that match TRBD1. This CDR3 is built from 16 residues. The V and J ends lost 4 bases and 5 bases, in that order; junction bases with no gene match: 7. Germline V gene data show CDR1 as SEHNR and CDR2 as FQNEAQ (reference sequence). The CDR3 is CASSSPGGEDNSPLHF. The CDR3 nucleotides read TGTGCCAGCAGCTCCCCAGGGGGCGAGGATAATTCACCCCTCCACTTT.